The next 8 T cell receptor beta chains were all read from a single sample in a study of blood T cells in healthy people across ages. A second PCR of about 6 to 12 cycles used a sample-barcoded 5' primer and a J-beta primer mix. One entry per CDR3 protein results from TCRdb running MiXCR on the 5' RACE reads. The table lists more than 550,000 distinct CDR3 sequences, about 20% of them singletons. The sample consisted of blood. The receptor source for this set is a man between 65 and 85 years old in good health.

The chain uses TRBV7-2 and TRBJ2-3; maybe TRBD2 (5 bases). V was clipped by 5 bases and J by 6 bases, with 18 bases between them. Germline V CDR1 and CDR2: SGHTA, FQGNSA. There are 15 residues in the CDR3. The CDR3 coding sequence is TGTGCCAGCAGCGCCCGGGGTCTGAGGGATGATACGCAGTATTTT. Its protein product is CASSARGLRDDTQYF. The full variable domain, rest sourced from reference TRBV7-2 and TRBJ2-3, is GAGVSQSPSNKVTEKGKDVELRCDPISGHTALYWYRQSLGQGLEFLIYFQGNSAPDKSGLPSDRFSAERTGGSVSTLTIQRTQQEDSAVYLCASSARGLRDDTQYFGPGTRLTVL.

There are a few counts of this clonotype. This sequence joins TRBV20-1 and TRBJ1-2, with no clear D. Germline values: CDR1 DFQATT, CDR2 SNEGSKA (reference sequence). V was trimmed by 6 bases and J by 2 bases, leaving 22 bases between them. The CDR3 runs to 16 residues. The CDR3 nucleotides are TGCAGTGCCTCTGATGCAATTTTTGAATTGAACTATGGCTACACCTTC. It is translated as CSASDAIFELNYGYTF.

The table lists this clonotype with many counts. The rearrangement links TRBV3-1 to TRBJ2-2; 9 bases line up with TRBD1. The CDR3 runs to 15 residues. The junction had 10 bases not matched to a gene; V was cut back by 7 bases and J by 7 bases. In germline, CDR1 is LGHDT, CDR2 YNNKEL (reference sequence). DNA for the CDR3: TGTGCCAGCACTCCGGGACAGGGAGAAGTCGGGGAGCTGTTTTTT. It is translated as CASTPGQGEVGELFF.

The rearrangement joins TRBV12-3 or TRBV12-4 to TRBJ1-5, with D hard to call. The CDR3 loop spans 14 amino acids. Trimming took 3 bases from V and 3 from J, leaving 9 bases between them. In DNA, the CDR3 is TGTGCCAGCAGTTTCCTTGGCCACAATCAGCCCCAGCATTTT. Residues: CASSFLGHNQPQHF.

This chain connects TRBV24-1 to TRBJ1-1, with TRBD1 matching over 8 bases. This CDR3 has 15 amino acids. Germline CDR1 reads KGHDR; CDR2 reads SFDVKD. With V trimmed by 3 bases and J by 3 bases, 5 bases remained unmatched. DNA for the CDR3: TGTGCCACCAGTGATGCCACGACAGGGGACACTGAAGCTTTCTTT. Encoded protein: CATSDATTGDTEAFF.

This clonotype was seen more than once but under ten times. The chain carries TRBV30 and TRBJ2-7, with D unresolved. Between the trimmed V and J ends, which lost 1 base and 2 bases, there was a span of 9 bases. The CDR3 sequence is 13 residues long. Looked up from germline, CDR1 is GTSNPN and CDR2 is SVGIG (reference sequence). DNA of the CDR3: TGTGCCTGGAGTGGCTCGTACGCCTACGAGCAGTACGTC. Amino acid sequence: CAWSGSYAYEQYV.

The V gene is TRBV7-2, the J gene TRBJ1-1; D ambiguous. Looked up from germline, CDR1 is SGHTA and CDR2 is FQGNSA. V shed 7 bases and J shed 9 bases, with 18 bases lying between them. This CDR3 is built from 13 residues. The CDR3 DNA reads TGTGCCAGCACCCAGCCCCTAACCCCGCAAGCTTTCTTT. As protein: CASTQPLTPQAFF.

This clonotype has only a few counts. The CDR3 loop reads CASSLTTPNTEAFF. DNA for the CDR3: TGCGCCAGCAGCTTGACGACACCGAACACTGAAGCTTTCTTT. This chain links TRBV5-1 with TRBJ1-1; unclear D gene. With 1 base removed from V and 1 base from J, the gap between germline ends came to 8 bases. CDR1 and CDR2 (germline): SGHRS, YFSETQ. The CDR3 length is 14 residues.